This T cell receptor (beta chain) was recorded in a study of T-cell reconstitution after alpha-beta-depleted transplantation in children. Construction of the TCRbeta library involved unique molecular identifiers. MiXCR, applied by TCRdb to the PCR reads, yields one record per CDR3 protein. The sample contains just under 550,000 distinct CDR3 sequences, around 18% of which appear only once. Germline V gene sequence: CDR1 SQVTM, CDR2 ANQGSEA. The CDR3 runs 10 residues. Trimming stripped 3 bases from V and 9 bases from J, with 6 bases between. This clonotype has only a few counts. The receptor was isolated from a human donor who donated a stem cell graft to a child with acute lymphoblastic leukemia. The chain has TRBV29-1 and TRBJ2-1; no clear D. The source material was PBMCs from the stem cell graft donor, sampled from the stem cell graft. CDR3 nucleotide sequence: TGCAGCGTTGAGGTTGGTGAGCAGTTCTTC. It is translated as CSVEVGEQFF.